A single sample is the source of the 23 T cell receptor beta chains below, sequenced in a study of blood T cell repertoires in COVID-19. This table comes from immunoSEQ multiplex PCR, and its TCRdb copy is limited to in-frame clones, with some not included. The sample consists of 110,000 or so clones, roughly 90% of them appearing once. Sequencing was done on a sample of peripheral blood. The receptors shown here come from a human donor in a cohort sampled during active COVID-19.

This sequence joins TRBV6-5 and TRBJ2-7; 7 bases align to TRBD1. V trimming: 8 bases; J trimming: 4 bases; junction bases outside the gene matches: 14. The CDR3 totals 15 residues. Germline CDR1 MNHEY, CDR2 SVGAGI. The DNA of the CDR3 is TGTGCCAGCGTCCAGACCGGGACAGTAATTTACGAGCAGTACTTC. This gives the protein CASVQTGTVIYEQYF.

This clone was detected a few times. The chain joins TRBV5-1 to TRBJ2-5; no reliable D call. Germline assignment: CDR1 SGHRS and CDR2 YFSETQ. V dropped 2 bases and J dropped 2 bases, with 10 bases sitting between them. This CDR3 has 14 amino acids. CDR3: CASSFQASQETQYF. The CDR3 DNA reads as TGCGCCAGCAGCTTCCAGGCCTCTCAAGAGACCCAGTACTTC.

The V call is TRBV15, the J call TRBJ2-6; TRBD1 matches 8 bases. Germline V gene sequence: CDR1 LNHNV, CDR2 YYDKDF (reference sequence). The CDR3 contains 16 residues. The V gene end was trimmed by 6 bases and the J gene end by 0 bases; junction bases not matched to a gene: 4. CDR3 sequence (DNA): TGTGCCACCAGTAGGACAGGGAGCTCTGGGGCCAACGTCCTGACTTTC. Protein sequence: CATSRTGSSGANVLTF.

The J gene is TRBJ2-4, the V gene TRBV19; 9 bases fit TRBD1. The J segment lost 0 bases and the V segment lost 6 bases, leaving 3 bases of the junction unmatched. The CDR3 spans 15 residues. CDR1 and CDR2 (germline): LNHDA, SQIVND (reference sequence). In DNA, the CDR3 is TGTGCCAGTAGACCACAGGGGGCAGCCAAAAACATTCAGTACTTC. Its translation: CASRPQGAAKNIQYF.

The chain has TRBV5-1 and TRBJ2-1; weak D call: TRBD1 (5 bases). The CDR3 spans 13 residues. Trimming stripped 0 bases from V and 5 bases from J, with 6 bases between. In germline, CDR1 is SGHRS, CDR2 YFSETQ. CDR3 in DNA: TGCGCCAGCAGCTTGGAGGGGAACAATGAGCAGTTCTTC. It translates to CASSLEGNNEQFF.

This clone came up many times. The genes are TRBV9 and TRBJ2-3; 13 bases agree with TRBD2. V was clipped by 0 bases and J by 1 base; unmatched bases: 11. The CDR3 has 20 amino acids. Germline CDR1 SGDLS, CDR2 YYNGEE. The CDR3 sequence: CASSVGTSGGPRLGTDTQYF. Written as DNA, the CDR3 is TGTGCCAGCAGCGTAGGGACTAGCGGGGGCCCTCGTCTTGGCACAGATACGCAGTATTTT.

The chain links TRBV27 to TRBJ2-7, with 12 nucleotides matching TRBD1. V was clipped by 2 bases and J by 2 bases; unmatched bases: 1. The CDR3 is 15 amino acids. From germline, CDR1 is MNHEY and CDR2 SMNVEV (reference sequence). The CDR3 loop is CASSLGDRGPYEQYF. CDR3 sequence (DNA): TGTGCCAGCAGTTTAGGGGACAGGGGGCCCTACGAGCAGTACTTC.

The V gene is TRBV30, the J gene TRBJ1-6; D is undetermined. The germline V gene has CDR1 GTSNPN and CDR2 SVGIG (reference sequence). With 2 bases removed from V and 0 bases from J, the gap between germline ends came to 5 bases. CDR3 size: 14 residues. CDR3 sequence (DNA): TGTGCCTGGAGTCCGGGCTCCTATAATTCACCCCTCCACTTT. Amino acids: CAWSPGSYNSPLHF.

This clone has just a few counts. This chain joins TRBV27 and TRBJ1-2, with 7 positions matching TRBD1. V was pared by 2 bases and J by 4 bases, with 4 bases of the junction left unmatched. This CDR3 region has 14 residues. Germline CDR1 reads MNHEY; CDR2 reads SMNVEV (reference sequence). Here the CDR3 reads CASSLRGGGYGYTF. In nucleotides, the CDR3 is TGTGCCAGCAGTTTAAGAGGGGGCGGCTATGGCTACACCTTC.

V is TRBV10-2 and J is TRBJ2-5, with D possibly matching TRBD1 (6 bases). Trimming removed 3 bases at V and 1 base at J, with 12 bases between. Germline values: CDR1 WSHSY, CDR2 SAAADI. The CDR3 is made up of 15 amino acids. The CDR3 reads CASSDPGTPQETQYF. The CDR3 DNA follows: TGCGCCAGCAGTGACCCGGGGACACCCCAAGAGACCCAGTACTTC.

The J gene is TRBJ1-2, the V gene TRBV5-8; TRBD1 aligns across 8 bases. CDR1 and CDR2 (germline): SGHTS, YDEGEE. The CDR3 sequence is 16 residues long. V lost 4 bases and J lost 2; bases outside the gene matches: 10. In DNA, the CDR3 is TGTGCCAGCAGCCGCGGTCTTCGGACAGGGAACTATGGCTACACCTTC. Protein: CASSRGLRTGNYGYTF.

This clone was detected only a few times. The rearrangement uses TRBV6-4 and TRBJ2-3, with 7 bases aligning to TRBD1. Germline trimming cut 2 bases from V and 1 base from J; bases unmatched to any gene: 3. CDR3 length equals 15 residues. CDR1 and CDR2 from the germline V gene are MRHNA and SNTAGT. The CDR3 spells CASSDRGRGTDTQYF. CDR3 DNA: TGTGCCAGCAGTGACAGGGGGCGAGGCACAGATACGCAGTATTTT.

V gene TRBV12-5 combines with J gene TRBJ1-3, with D perhaps matching TRBD1 (5 bases). V was pared by 1 base and J by 0 bases, with 7 bases between. The CDR3 contains 15 residues. CDR1 and CDR2 (germline): LGHNT, FRNRAP. CDR3 DNA: TGTGCTAGTGGTTTGGGAACAGGCTCTGGAAACACCATATATTTT. Translating gives CASGLGTGSGNTIYF.

The chain is built from TRBV4-2 and TRBJ2-7; TRBD1 aligns across 11 bases. The CDR3 length is 16 residues. Germline values: CDR1 LGHNA, CDR2 YNFKEQ. The V segment lost 4 bases and the J segment 1 base; nucleotides outside the gene matches: 6. CDR3 in DNA: TGTGCCAGCAGCCGGGCCCGGGACAGGGGGTCCTACGAGCAGTACTTC. The encoded protein is CASSRARDRGSYEQYF.

This clone was seen more than once but under ten times. The gene calls are TRBV19 and TRBJ2-7; the D gene is possibly TRBD2 (6 bases). Trimming removed 1 base at V and 3 bases at J, with 13 bases between. The CDR3 has 15 residues. The germline V gene encodes CDR1 LNHDA and CDR2 SQIVND (reference sequence). CDR3 region: CASSIVTAEGYEQYF. The CDR3 nucleotides read TGTGCCAGTAGTATAGTGACGGCGGAGGGCTACGAGCAGTACTTC.

The gene calls are TRBV6-5 and TRBJ1-6, with D tentatively TRBD1 (5 bases). V gave up 10 bases and J gave up 4 bases, with 8 bases separating them. CDR1 is MNHEY and CDR2 is SVGAGI in the germline V gene. The CDR3 length is 12 residues. CDR3 protein: CANGGYNSPLHF. In DNA form, the CDR3 reads TGTGCCAACGGGGGGTATAATTCACCCCTCCACTTT.

The V call is TRBV28, the J call TRBJ1-5, with TRBD1 matching 10 bases. V lost 2 bases, J lost 6 bases, and 1 base stayed unmatched. The germline gives CDR1 MDHEN, CDR2 SYDVKM. This CDR3 is 14 amino acids long. The CDR3 DNA sequence: TGTGCCAGCAGTTTAGACAGGGGGCGTCAGCCCCAGCATTTT. This translates into CASSLDRGRQPQHF.

This clone occurred a few times. CDR3 residues: CASSLEPGSYNSPLHF. In DNA, the CDR3 is TGTGCCAGCAGCTTAGAACCAGGCTCCTATAATTCACCCCTCCACTTT. The gene calls are TRBV11-2 and TRBJ1-6; no clear D gene. Per germline, CDR1 SGHAT and CDR2 FQNNGV. Trimming cost V 0 bases and J 0 bases, with 6 bases left between them. This CDR3 is built from 16 residues.

In its sample, this clone was seen a few times. The gene calls are TRBV6-4 and TRBJ1-6; D possibly corresponds to TRBD1 (6 bases). CDR3 length: 14 amino acids. Trimming shortened V by 6 bases and J by 13 bases, and 19 bases separated the two germline ends. CDR1 and CDR2 from the germline V gene are MRHNA and SNTAGT. The CDR3 DNA reads as TGTGCCAGCAGACGGGACATAGGGCTAGGGCCCCTCCACTTT. Its protein product is CASRRDIGLGPLHF.

This chain uses TRBV7-3 with TRBJ2-3; D is undetermined. The CDR3 covers 13 residues. CDR1 and CDR2 from the germline V gene are SGHTA and FQGTGA. V dropped 0 bases and J dropped 6 bases, with 7 bases sitting between them. The CDR3 DNA reads TGTGCCAGCAGCTTAACTAGTCTTGATACGCAGTATTTT. Its translation is CASSLTSLDTQYF. The full variable domain, its missing parts supplied by reference TRBV7-3 and TRBJ2-3, is GAGVSQTPSNKVTEKGKYVELRCDPISGHTALYWYRQSLGQGPEFLIYFQGTGAADDSGLPNDRFFAVRPEGSVSTLKIQRTERGDSAVYLCASSLTSLDTQYFGPGTRLTVL.

V and J are TRBV5-4 and TRBJ2-1, with 7 nucleotides matching TRBD1. The CDR3 loop spans 15 amino acids. Trimming at V came to 3 bases and at J to 4 bases, leaving 7 bases not matched to a gene. Germline-derived CDR1 and CDR2 are SGHNT and YYREEE (reference sequence). CDR3 DNA sequence: TGTGCCAGCAGCTGGAGAGGGGGCCGGTACAATGAGCAGTTCTTC. This gives the protein CASSWRGGRYNEQFF.

V is TRBV5-5 and J is TRBJ2-3; 9 nucleotides match TRBD2. The CDR3 consists of 16 residues. V was pared by 1 base and J by 4 bases, with 7 bases of the junction left unmatched. The germline gives CDR1 SGHKS, CDR2 YYEKEE (reference sequence). This CDR3 is CASSLSAGGPPDTQYF. The CDR3 DNA reads as TGTGCCAGCAGCTTGAGTGCGGGAGGGCCCCCAGATACGCAGTATTTT.

The chain is built from TRBV28 and TRBJ1-5, with D possibly being TRBD1 (6 bases). The ends were cut back, 2 bases at V and 3 bases at J, with 8 bases in the middle. Looked up from germline, CDR1 is MDHEN and CDR2 is SYDVKM. This CDR3 region has 14 residues. In DNA form, the CDR3 reads TGTGCCAGCAGTTTAGGGGGCCTCAATCAGCCCCAGCATTTT. It encodes CASSLGGLNQPQHF. Variable domain in full (rest from reference TRBV28 and TRBJ1-5): DVKVTQSSRYLVKRTGEKVFLECVQDMDHENMFWYRQDPGLGLRLIYFSYDVKMKEKGDIPEGYSVSREKKERFSLILESASTNQTSMYLCASSLGGLNQPQHFGDGTRLSIL.